This T cell receptor (beta chain) was obtained from a study of T cell repertoires in ileal Crohn's disease. Study-wide context: All patients had surgery for stricturing (approximately 60%) or penetrating (around 40%) disease.

TCRdb's copy holds only in-frame clones and misses some; the assay was immunoSEQ multiplex PCR. The table has 25,000 to 35,000 clones, roughly three quarters seen once. J was trimmed by 6 bases and V by 7 bases; bases with no gene match: 9. The CDR3 is 15 amino acids. Germline values: CDR1 MNHNS, CDR2 SASEGT. The source is an adult with Crohn's disease. The source material was ileal tissue. The rearrangement links TRBV6-1 to TRBJ1-6; 7 bases line up with TRBD1. CDR3: CASTGTANFNSPLHF. The CDR3 DNA is TGTGCCAGCACGGGGACAGCGAATTTTAATTCACCCCTCCACTTT.